A selection of T cell receptor beta chains follows, all from one sample in a study of spatial heterogeneity in lung cancer. TCRdb independently ran MiXCR on the 5' RACE reads; one entry per CDR3 protein. The table includes approximately 40,000 distinct CDR3 sequences, about an eighth detected once. The material sequenced was PBMCs, taken at surgery. All receptors come from a male donor with early-stage non-small cell lung cancer. Each CDR3 is given with its conserved first and last residue. A D gene is named only where the DNA matches it firmly. Expanded clones get a size class; other rows say once, few or many, or leave the size out.

clone_size j_call v_call d_call cdr3_nt cdr3_aa
many TRBJ1-2 TRBV5-1 . TGCGCCAGCAGCTTCTCGGGCGGTGGCTACACCTTC CASSFSGGGYTF
. TRBJ1-4 TRBV28 . TGTGCCAGCAGTTCGGGACGTTATGAAAAACTGTTTTTT CASSSGRYEKLFF
. TRBJ2-3 TRBV10-3 . TGTGCCATCAGTCACGGGACCGGCGATACGCAGTATTTT CAISHGTGDTQYF
many TRBJ2-6 TRBV6-1 . TGTGCCAGCAGCGGGCCTGGGGCCAACGTCCTGACTTTC CASSGPGANVLTF
. TRBJ1-4 TRBV20-1 . TGCAGTGCCGCCCGGGTACCAAATGAAAAACTGTTTTTT CSAARVPNEKLFF
. TRBJ1-5 TRBV7-8 . TGTGCCAGCACCTCGAGGGGGGGCAATCAGCCCCAGCATTTT CASTSRGGNQPQHF
many TRBJ2-5 TRBV9 TRBD2 TGTGCCAGCAGCCCCGGGGCGACTAGCGGGAGTGAAGAGACCCAGTACTTC CASSPGATSGSEETQYF
many TRBJ1-5 TRBV28 . TGTGCCAGCAGTCCGGCGGGGGGAGGCAATCAGCCCCAGCATTTT CASSPAGGGNQPQHF
many TRBJ2-3 TRBV7-2 . TGTGCCAGCAGCTTAGACGAGACGGGTACGCAGTATTTT CASSLDETGTQYF
. TRBJ2-3 TRBV6-1 TRBD1 TGTGCCAGCAGTGAAGTAAAGGGGGCAGGAGATACGCAGTATTTT CASSEVKGAGDTQYF
. TRBJ2-7 TRBV30 TRBD2 TGTGCCCTGGGAGGGCAAAGCTCCTACGAGCAGTACTTC CALGGQSSYEQYF
few TRBJ2-1 TRBV14 . TGTGCCAGCAGCCAAGAATCGGCCAGGGGCCCGAGGCAGTTCTTC CASSQESARGPRQFF
few TRBJ2-3 TRBV6-2/TRBV6-3 . TGTGCCAGCAGTTACTCGAGAGAAAGTGCGCAGTATTTT CASSYSRESAQYF
many TRBJ1-1 TRBV4-3 TRBD1 TGCGCCAGCAGCCCCCGGACAGGGGGTGAAGTCACTGAAGCTTTCTTT CASSPRTGGEVTEAFF
many TRBJ1-5 TRBV4-1 . TGCGCCAGCAGCCAAGGGGGAGCGGGAGTTCAGCCCCAGCATTTT CASSQGGAGVQPQHF
few TRBJ1-2 TRBV5-1 TRBD1 TGCGCCAGCAGCGGGGGACAGCTGAATGGCTACACCTTC CASSGGQLNGYTF
. TRBJ2-2 TRBV7-9 . TGTGCCAGCAGCCTCTATAGGGCGAACACCGGGGAGCTGTTTTTT CASSLYRANTGELFF
. TRBJ2-1 TRBV2 . TGTGCCAGCAACTTGGACGGATCCTTCTACAATGAGCAGTTCTTC CASNLDGSFYNEQFF
few TRBJ1-1 TRBV7-2 TRBD1 TGTGTCAGCAGCCGACGGACAGGGGGTGGTCCTGAAGCTTTCTTT CVSSRRTGGGPEAFF
few TRBJ2-5 TRBV7-9 TRBD1 TGTGCCAGCGCCTCCGGTGGCAGGGGGCTTGAGACCCAGTACTTC CASASGGRGLETQYF
. TRBJ2-7 TRBV5-6 . TGTGCCAGCAGCTTGGAAGGACTAACCTACGAGCAGTACTTC CASSLEGLTYEQYF
. TRBJ1-4 TRBV3-1 . TGTGCCAGCAGCCAACGGGCGGGTTCTAATGAAAAACTGTTTTTT CASSQRAGSNEKLFF
many TRBJ2-2 TRBV28 . TGTGCCAGCAGCGATCCTTCCCGGACGAACACCGGGGAGCTGTTTTTT CASSDPSRTNTGELFF
. TRBJ2-7 TRBV20-1 TRBD2 TGCAGTGCTACCGGGACTAGCGTATTTACCTACGAGCAGTACTTC CSATGTSVFTYEQYF
many TRBJ2-3 TRBV29-1 . TGCAGCGTTGAGCTAAGACAGCAGAGGAGCACAGATACGCAGTATTTT CSVELRQQRSTDTQYF
. TRBJ2-2 TRBV27 TRBD2 TGTGCCAGCAGTTTAGGAGGACTAGCGGCTTTGAACACCGGGGAGCTGTTTTTT CASSLGGLAALNTGELFF
medium-sized TRBJ2-6 TRBV20-1 . TGCAGTGCTAGAGAGGACAACGTCCTGACTTTC CSAREDNVLTF
few TRBJ1-5 TRBV19 . TGTGCCAGTAGTATTTATCTAACAAGCAATCAGCCCCAGCATTTT CASSIYLTSNQPQHF
few TRBJ2-7 TRBV4-3 . TGCGCCAGCAGCCAAGACCAGGGCTACGCCTACGAGCAGTACTTC CASSQDQGYAYEQYF
. TRBJ1-2 TRBV6-5 . TGTGCCACCCGACCGACGACAGTCTTCTGGTATGGCTACACCTTC CATRPTTVFWYGYTF
few TRBJ2-3 TRBV11-2 . TGTGCCAGCAGCTCGACGGACAGCTCCACAGATACGCAGTATTTT CASSSTDSSTDTQYF
. TRBJ2-5 TRBV6-6 . TGTGCCAGCAGTCCTCCCACAGGGAACCAAGAGACCCAGTACTTC CASSPPTGNQETQYF
few TRBJ1-5 TRBV2 . TGTGCCAGCAGCGAACCCTCGGCCTCGCCCGGCAATCAGCCCCAGCATTTT CASSEPSASPGNQPQHF
few TRBJ1-2 TRBV29-1 TRBD1 TGCAGCGTGGGACAGTCTAACTATGGCTACACCTTC CSVGQSNYGYTF
few TRBJ2-1 TRBV10-3 . TGTGCCATCAGTGTGGGCTCAGCCGAGCAGTTCTTC CAISVGSAEQFF
many TRBJ1-1 TRBV4-3 TRBD1 TGCGCCAGCAGCCAAGAGACAGGGAGGGGCACTGAAGCTTTCTTT CASSQETGRGTEAFF
few TRBJ2-5 TRBV12-3/TRBV12-4 . TGTGCCAGCAGTTTAGCGTCCGCTTTTGGGGAGACCCAGTACTTC CASSLASAFGETQYF
. TRBJ2-1 TRBV7-2 . TGTGCCAGCAGCACCCGGGCCATAAGATACAATGAGCAGTTCTTC CASSTRAIRYNEQFF
few TRBJ2-7 TRBV4-3 TRBD2 TGCGCCAGCAGCTGGAGGACTAGCGGGAACGAGCAGTACTTC CASSWRTSGNEQYF
. TRBJ2-2 TRBV10-3 TRBD1 TGTGCCATCAGTGACCAGACAGGGCGCGCGAACACCGGGGAGCTGTTTTTT CAISDQTGRANTGELFF
many TRBJ1-1 TRBV28 . TGTGCCAGCAGTCAATTACAGGGTACCACTGAAGCTTTCTTT CASSQLQGTTEAFF
few TRBJ1-5 TRBV19 TRBD1 TGTGCCAGCCGCGACAGGGCTGCTCAGCCCCAGCATTTT CASRDRAAQPQHF
. TRBJ1-1 TRBV28 TRBD1 TGTGCCAGCAGTTTATCCCGGACAGGTGGCACTGAAGCTTTCTTT CASSLSRTGGTEAFF
few TRBJ1-5 TRBV28 TRBD1 TGTGCCAGCAGTTTATGGGGACAGGGGGCGGCGAGCAATCAGCCCCAGCATTTT CASSLWGQGAASNQPQHF
. TRBJ2-4 TRBV5-6 TRBD1 TGTGCCAGCAGCTTGAACAGGGGGAAAAACATTCAGTACTTC CASSLNRGKNIQYF
. TRBJ1-6 TRBV4-2 . TGTGCCAGCAGCCAAGACAGGTTGGGCTCACCCCTCCACTTT CASSQDRLGSPLHF
many TRBJ2-1 TRBV28 . TGTGCCAGCAGTTTTGGCACAGGCATAAATGAGCAGTTCTTC CASSFGTGINEQFF
few TRBJ2-5 TRBV20-1 TRBD2 TGCAGTGCTGTGGTGGTAGCGGGTTTACAAGAGACCCAGTACTTC CSAVVVAGLQETQYF
many TRBJ2-5 TRBV5-5 . TGTGCCAGCAGCTTGGCCACGGAGACCCAGTACTTC CASSLATETQYF
few TRBJ1-6 TRBV7-2 . TGTGCCAGCAGCTTATTCCAGGGGCAAGGCTCACCCCTCCACTTT CASSLFQGQGSPLHF
many TRBJ1-1 TRBV9 . TGTGCCAGCAGCGTAGCACGGGGTGGCACTGAAGCTTTCTTT CASSVARGGTEAFF
few TRBJ1-1 TRBV4-1 . TGCGCCAGCAGCCCAAGAGGGGTGAACACTGAAGCTTTCTTT CASSPRGVNTEAFF
. TRBJ1-6 TRBV6-5 TRBD1 TGTGCCAGCAGTTACTCGGGGACAGGGAATTCACCCCTCCACTTT CASSYSGTGNSPLHF